This TCR beta chain was found in a study of somatic mutations in cytotoxic T cells in rheumatoid arthritis. Regarding the study as a whole: CD8+ T cells showed clonality that did not differ significantly between patients with rheumatoid arthritis and age-matched healthy controls. An increase in CD8+ clonality with age was seen in rheumatoid arthritis patients but not in healthy controls.

This clone was counted only a few times. Its antigen remains unidentified. Per germline, CDR1 SGHTS and CDR2 YDEGEE. This CDR3 region has 15 residues. Losses at the gene ends were 6 bases for V and 7 bases for J; bases not matched to a gene: 12. The data were produced by immunoSEQ multiplex PCR, yet TCRdb's version contains in-frame clones alone and is incomplete. This table holds under 20,000 clones, about 86% found once. The clonotype was recovered from a man aged 35 to 55 in good health. The chain joins TRBV5-8 to TRBJ1-2; 10 bases are shared with TRBD1. The sequenced sample was CD8+ T cells sorted from blood. The CDR3 loop reads CASNSLDRGEVGYTF. CDR3 sequence (DNA): TGTGCCAGCAACTCTTTGGACAGGGGGGAGGTTGGCTACACCTTC.